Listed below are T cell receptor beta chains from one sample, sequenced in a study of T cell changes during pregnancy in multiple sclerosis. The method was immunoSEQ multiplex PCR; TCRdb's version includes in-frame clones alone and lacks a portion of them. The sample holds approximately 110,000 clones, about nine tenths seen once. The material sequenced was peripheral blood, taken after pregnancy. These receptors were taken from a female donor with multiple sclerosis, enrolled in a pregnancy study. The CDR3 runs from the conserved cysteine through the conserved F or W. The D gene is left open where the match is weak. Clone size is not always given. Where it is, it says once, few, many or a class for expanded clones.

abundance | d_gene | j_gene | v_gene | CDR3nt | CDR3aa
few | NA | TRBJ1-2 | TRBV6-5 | TGTGCCAGCAGTTACTCGTCAGGGATCAACTATGGCTACACCTTC | CASSYSSGINYGYTF
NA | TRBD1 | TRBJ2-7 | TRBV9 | TGTGCCAGCAGCGTAGGTGGGACAGAAATCTACGAGCAGTACTTC | CASSVGGTEIYEQYF
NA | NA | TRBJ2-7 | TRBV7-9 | TGTGCCAGCAGCCTGGGGGCGGGGGCCACCTACGAGCAGTACTTC | CASSLGAGATYEQYF
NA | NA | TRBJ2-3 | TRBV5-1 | TGCGCCAGCAGCTTGGCCACGGACACTAGCACAGATACGCAGTATTTT | CASSLATDTSTDTQYF
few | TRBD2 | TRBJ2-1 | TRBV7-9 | TGTGCCAGCAGCTTACTAGCGGGGGGCCCCAACAATGAGCAGTTCTTC | CASSLLAGGPNNEQFF
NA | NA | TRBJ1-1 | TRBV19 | TGTGCCAGTAGTATAAACGGACAGTTGAACACTGAAGCTTTCTTT | CASSINGQLNTEAFF
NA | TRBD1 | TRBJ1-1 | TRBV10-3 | TGTGCCACCAGGGGGCTGGGGACTGAAGCTTTCTTT | CATRGLGTEAFF
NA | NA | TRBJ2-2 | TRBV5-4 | TGTGCCAGCAGCTTGGGGACAGATACCCGGTGGACCGGGGAGCTGTTTTTT | CASSLGTDTRWTGELFF
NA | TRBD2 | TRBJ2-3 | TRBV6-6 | TGTGCCAGCAGTTATTTAGCGGGGGGCACAGATACGCAGTATTTT | CASSYLAGGTDTQYF
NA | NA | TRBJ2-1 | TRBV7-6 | TGTGCCAGCAGCCTTGATTCTGTTGAGGGTGGTATTCCCAATGAGCAGTTCTTC | CASSLDSVEGGIPNEQFF
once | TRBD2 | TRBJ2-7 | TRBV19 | TGTGCCAGTAGTCCGCCGGGACTAGCTTTCTACGAGCAGTACTTC | CASSPPGLAFYEQYF
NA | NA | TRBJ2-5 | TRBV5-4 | TGTGCCAGCAGCTTGGCCCTCAGGACAAACCAAGAGACCCAGTACTTC | CASSLALRTNQETQYF
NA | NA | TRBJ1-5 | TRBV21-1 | TGTGCCAGCAGCTTTAGTTGGAGCTACCATCAGCCCCAGCATTTT | CASSFSWSYHQPQHF
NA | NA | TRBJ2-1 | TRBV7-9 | TGTGCCAGCAGCCCAGGGGGTCGGGGGTACAATGAGCAGTTCTTC | CASSPGGRGYNEQFF
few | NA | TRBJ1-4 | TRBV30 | TGTGCCTGGAGTGTATTGACTGTCTCAGGGGTGCAACTGTTTTTT | CAWSVLTVSGVQLFF
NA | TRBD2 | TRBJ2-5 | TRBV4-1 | TGCGCCAGCAGCCAAGAACCCCTAGCGGGGGCTGAGACCCAGTACTTC | CASSQEPLAGAETQYF
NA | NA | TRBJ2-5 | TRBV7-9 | TGTGCCAGCAGCTTAGTAACCAGCCAAGAGACCCAGTACTTC | CASSLVTSQETQYF
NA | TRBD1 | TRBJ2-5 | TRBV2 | TGTGCCAGCAAGACACGGGACAGGGAGGAGACCCAGTACTTC | CASKTRDREETQYF
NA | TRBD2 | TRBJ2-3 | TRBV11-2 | TGTGCCAGCAGCACTACTAGCGGGGGGGCGAAACAATACACAGATACGCAGTATTTT | CASSTTSGGAKQYTDTQYF
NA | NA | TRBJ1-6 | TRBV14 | TGTGCCAGCAGTCTGGCAGGGACTGACAATTCACCCCTCCACTTT | CASSLAGTDNSPLHF
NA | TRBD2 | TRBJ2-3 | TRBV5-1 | TGCGCCAGCAGCTGGCTAGCGGGGGCAGATACGCAGTATTTT | CASSWLAGADTQYF
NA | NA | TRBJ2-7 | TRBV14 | TGTGCCAGCAGCCAAGATCTAGAAGGGAGCGAGCAGTACTTC | CASSQDLEGSEQYF
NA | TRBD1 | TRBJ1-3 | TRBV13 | TGTGCCAGCAGCATAGGGACAGGGGAAGCTGGAAACACCATATATTTT | CASSIGTGEAGNTIYF
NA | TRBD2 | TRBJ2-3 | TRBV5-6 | TGTGCCAGCAGCCCCGGGGGGGATACGCAGTATTTT | CASSPGGDTQYF
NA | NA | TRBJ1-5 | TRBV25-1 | TGTGCCAGCAGTCCCGGGACTGTTGATCAGCCCCAGCATTTT | CASSPGTVDQPQHF
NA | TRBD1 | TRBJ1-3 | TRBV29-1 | TGCAGCCCTGAGGGGGACAGTTTTTTTTGCGGAAACACCATATATTTT | CSPEGDSFFCGNTIYF
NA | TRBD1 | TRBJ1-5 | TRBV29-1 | TGCAGCGTACGCCAGGGGGACAATCAGCCCCAGCATTTT | CSVRQGDNQPQHF
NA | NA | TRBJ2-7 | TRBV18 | TGTGCCAGCTCACAGGCAGGCCTCGCCTACGAGCAGTACTTC | CASSQAGLAYEQYF
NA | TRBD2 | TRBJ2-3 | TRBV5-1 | TGCGCCAGCAGCATGCCCCTAGCGGGAGTCACAGATACGCAGTATTTT | CASSMPLAGVTDTQYF